These T cell receptor beta chains were read from a single sample in a study of T cells in narcolepsy. Profiling relied on immunoSEQ multiplex PCR, and the TCRdb table lists in-frame clones only, not all of them. The sample consists of around 18,000 clones, 72% of them appearing once. The sample was CD45RA- memory CD8+ T cells from PBMCs. These receptors originate from a human donor with narcolepsy. The CDR3 runs from the conserved cysteine through the conserved F or W. Fields, in order: V gene, clone size, D gene, J gene, CDR3 protein, CDR3 DNA. The D gene is left open where the match is weak. Part of the rows lack a size; the others show once, few, many or a class for expanded clones.

V gene: TRBV9
clone size: .
D gene: .
J gene: TRBJ2-5
CDR3 protein: CASSVASGNQETQYF
CDR3 DNA: TGTGCCAGCAGCGTAGCATCGGGCAACCAAGAGACCCAGTACTTC

V gene: TRBV15
clone size: few
D gene: .
J gene: TRBJ2-1
CDR3 protein: CATGDGYNEQFF
CDR3 DNA: TGTGCCACCGGGGACGGCTACAATGAGCAGTTCTTC

V gene: TRBV5-1
clone size: .
D gene: .
J gene: TRBJ2-3
CDR3 protein: CASSPGTPSPDTQYF
CDR3 DNA: TGTGCCAGCAGCCCGGGGACCCCGAGCCCAGATACGCAGTATTTT

V gene: TRBV27
clone size: .
D gene: TRBD1
J gene: TRBJ2-1
CDR3 protein: CASSLGRTGTNEQFF
CDR3 DNA: TGTGCCAGCAGTTTAGGACGGACAGGGACCAATGAGCAGTTCTTC

V gene: TRBV6-8
clone size: .
D gene: .
J gene: TRBJ2-7
CDR3 protein: CASSYYSLYYEQYF
CDR3 DNA: TGTGCCAGCAGTTACTACAGCCTCTACTACGAGCAGTACTTC

V gene: TRBV15
clone size: .
D gene: TRBD1
J gene: TRBJ1-2
CDR3 protein: CATRGGGDPYGYTF
CDR3 DNA: TGTGCCACCAGAGGAGGGGGCGACCCCTATGGCTACACCTTC

V gene: TRBV6-5
clone size: .
D gene: .
J gene: TRBJ2-7
CDR3 protein: CASSYSAGYEQYF
CDR3 DNA: TGTGCCAGCAGTTACTCAGCGGGTTACGAGCAGTACTTC

V gene: TRBV11-2
clone size: .
D gene: .
J gene: TRBJ2-3
CDR3 protein: CASSPHLEARTDTQYF
CDR3 DNA: TGTGCCAGCAGCCCCCATTTGGAGGCGCGGACAGATACGCAGTATTTT

V gene: TRBV11-3
clone size: few
D gene: .
J gene: TRBJ2-1
CDR3 protein: CASSLDPGASQFF
CDR3 DNA: TGTGCCAGCAGCTTAGATCCCGGGGCTAGCCAGTTCTTC

V gene: TRBV25-1
clone size: .
D gene: .
J gene: TRBJ1-2
CDR3 protein: CASSVGNGYTF
CDR3 DNA: TGTGCCAGCAGTGTGGGCAATGGCTACACCTTC

V gene: TRBV15
clone size: .
D gene: .
J gene: TRBJ1-1
CDR3 protein: CATSSNRNKEAFF
CDR3 DNA: TGTGCCACCAGCTCAAACAGGAACAAGGAAGCTTTCTTT

V gene: TRBV27
clone size: few
D gene: .
J gene: TRBJ1-2
CDR3 protein: CASSPGQRYGYTF
CDR3 DNA: TGTGCCAGCAGTCCAGGCCAGCGATATGGCTACACCTTC

V gene: TRBV5-1
clone size: .
D gene: .
J gene: TRBJ1-2
CDR3 protein: CASSLAGAEYGYTF
CDR3 DNA: TGCGCCAGCAGCTTGGCAGGGGCCGAATATGGCTACACCTTC

V gene: TRBV10-3
clone size: few
D gene: .
J gene: TRBJ2-3
CDR3 protein: CATWDQGTDTQYF
CDR3 DNA: TGTGCCACCTGGGACCAGGGCACAGATACGCAGTATTTT

V gene: TRBV7-7
clone size: .
D gene: .
J gene: TRBJ2-3
CDR3 protein: CASSLFSTDTQYF
CDR3 DNA: TGTGCCAGCAGCTTATTCAGCACAGATACGCAGTATTTT

V gene: TRBV4-1
clone size: .
D gene: TRBD1
J gene: TRBJ2-3
CDR3 protein: CASSQVYRQGGTDTQYF
CDR3 DNA: TGCGCCAGCAGCCAAGTTTATCGGCAGGGGGGCACAGATACGCAGTATTTT

V gene: TRBV5-6
clone size: .
D gene: .
J gene: TRBJ2-7
CDR3 protein: CASSLYFYEQYF
CDR3 DNA: TGTGCCAGCAGCTTGTATTTCTACGAGCAGTACTTC

V gene: TRBV12-5
clone size: medium-sized
D gene: TRBD1
J gene: TRBJ2-2
CDR3 protein: CASGLQGAGELFF
CDR3 DNA: TGTGCTAGTGGTTTGCAGGGGGCCGGGGAGCTGTTTTTT

V gene: TRBV11-3
clone size: .
D gene: .
J gene: TRBJ1-5
CDR3 protein: CASSLPGDGCLNQPQHF
CDR3 DNA: TGTGCCAGCAGCCTCCCCGGAGACGGTTGTCTTAATCAGCCCCAGCATTTT

V gene: TRBV2
clone size: .
D gene: TRBD2
J gene: TRBJ2-1
CDR3 protein: CASSWTSGRNEQFF
CDR3 DNA: TGTGCCAGCAGTTGGACTAGCGGGAGGAATGAGCAGTTCTTC

V gene: TRBV5-6
clone size: .
D gene: TRBD1
J gene: TRBJ2-7
CDR3 protein: CASSLTGTGAYEQYF
CDR3 DNA: TGTGCCAGCAGCTTGACAGGGACAGGGGCCTACGAGCAGTACTTC

V gene: TRBV5-6
clone size: .
D gene: .
J gene: TRBJ1-1
CDR3 protein: CASSSWGGVNTEAFF
CDR3 DNA: TGTGCCAGCAGCTCGTGGGGAGGGGTGAACACTGAAGCTTTCTTT

V gene: TRBV5-1
clone size: .
D gene: TRBD1
J gene: TRBJ2-1
CDR3 protein: CASSPGTGSYNEQFF
CDR3 DNA: TGCGCCAGCAGCCCCGGGACAGGCTCCTACAATGAGCAGTTCTTC

V gene: TRBV5-4
clone size: .
D gene: .
J gene: TRBJ2-7
CDR3 protein: CASSHTGRNKYEQYF
CDR3 DNA: TGTGCCAGCAGTCATACAGGGCGTAATAAGTACGAGCAGTACTTC

V gene: TRBV6-1
clone size: .
D gene: TRBD1
J gene: TRBJ1-4
CDR3 protein: CASSEGIGQEGEKLFF
CDR3 DNA: TGTGCCAGCAGTGAGGGGATTGGACAGGAGGGCGAAAAACTGTTTTTT

V gene: TRBV6-1
clone size: .
D gene: .
J gene: TRBJ2-3
CDR3 protein: CASSVWGGGGERSDTQYF
CDR3 DNA: TGTGCCAGCAGTGTATGGGGGGGAGGGGGGGAGCGATCAGATACGCAGTATTTT

V gene: TRBV21-1
clone size: .
D gene: .
J gene: TRBJ1-1
CDR3 protein: CASSLPLGHGMNTEAFF
CDR3 DNA: TGTGCCAGCAGCCTCCCCCTGGGACACGGAATGAACACTGAAGCTTTCTTT

V gene: TRBV6-5
clone size: .
D gene: TRBD2
J gene: TRBJ2-7
CDR3 protein: CASRGLSSYEQYF
CDR3 DNA: TGTGCCAGCAGGGGACTATCCTCCTACGAGCAGTACTTC

V gene: TRBV4-1
clone size: .
D gene: TRBD1
J gene: TRBJ1-1
CDR3 protein: CASSPGTGDRSTEAFF
CDR3 DNA: TGCGCCAGCAGCCCTGGGACAGGGGACCGGTCCACTGAAGCTTTCTTT

V gene: TRBV6-5
clone size: .
D gene: TRBD2
J gene: TRBJ2-7
CDR3 protein: CASSPLGGVVYEQYF
CDR3 DNA: TGTGCCAGCAGTCCCCTGGGGGGGGTTGTCTACGAGCAGTACTTC

V gene: TRBV28
clone size: .
D gene: .
J gene: TRBJ1-1
CDR3 protein: CASSSDSAYTEAFF
CDR3 DNA: TGTGCCAGCAGTTCCGACAGCGCTTACACTGAAGCTTTCTTT